The entry that follows covers one T cell receptor beta chain sequence. Antigen unknown. The CDR3 loop spans 17 amino acids. V trimming: 9 bases; J trimming: 2 bases; junction bases outside the gene matches: 17. Germline V CDR1 and CDR2: LNHDA, SQIVND (reference sequence). Profiled with immunoSEQ multiplex PCR; TCRdb holds only in-frame clones, not every one. The top ten hold approximately 0.64% of the sample, which has roughly 66,000 clones, 65% to 90% seen once. The data were taken from a study of OX40 agonist ivuxolimab in advanced cancers. Overall study: Dose-escalation cases comprised hepatocellular carcinoma, melanoma, renal cell or head and neck cancer. Two patients with cutaneous melanoma and one with hepatocellular carcinoma, three in total, showed partial responses. General study results and limits: At doses 0.1 to 3.0 mg/kg, CD4+ and CD8+ clones expanded.

This clonotype was sampled from an adult with an advanced solid tumor such as melanoma, head and neck, liver or kidney cancer. This rearrangement joins TRBV19 to TRBJ2-7, with 9 bases lining up with TRBD1. The sample here was CD4+ or CD8+ T cells sorted from blood, taken in a trial of the OX40 agonist ivuxolimab. The DNA for the CDR3 is TGTGCCAGAATCGGCAAAAGAAACAGGGGGCACCCCTACGAGCAGTACTTC. Its protein product is CARIGKRNRGHPYEQYF.